This paragraph covers one T cell receptor beta chain sequence. Its antigen is not known. The V end lost 5 bases, the J end lost 6 bases, and 16 bases lay between the germline ends. Germline V CDR1 and CDR2: SGHTA, FQGNSA. The CDR3 totals 15 residues. The data are from a study of early stage breast cancer tumors. The overall study: ER+/PR+/HER2- status applied to about 70% of the 16 invasive breast tumors.

Study-wide results and limits: Functional markers like CD4, CD8 and FOXP3 were missed in bulk sequencing. Compared with adjacent normal breast, tumors showed 2.5 to 3-fold denser, more clonal T cells.

Data came from immunoSEQ multiplex PCR; TCRdb stores just in-frame clones and leaves some out. The top ten hold 3% to 4% of the sample, which has just over 50,000 clones, roughly 73% seen once. The TCR was taken from a person aged 35 to 50 with breast cancer. The chain recombines TRBV7-2 with TRBJ1-4; D call uncertain. Source material: blood. The CDR3 DNA reads as TGTGCCAGCAGCCGCGACGGAGTTGGGTATGAAAAACTGTTTTTT. Its protein is CASSRDGVGYEKLFF.